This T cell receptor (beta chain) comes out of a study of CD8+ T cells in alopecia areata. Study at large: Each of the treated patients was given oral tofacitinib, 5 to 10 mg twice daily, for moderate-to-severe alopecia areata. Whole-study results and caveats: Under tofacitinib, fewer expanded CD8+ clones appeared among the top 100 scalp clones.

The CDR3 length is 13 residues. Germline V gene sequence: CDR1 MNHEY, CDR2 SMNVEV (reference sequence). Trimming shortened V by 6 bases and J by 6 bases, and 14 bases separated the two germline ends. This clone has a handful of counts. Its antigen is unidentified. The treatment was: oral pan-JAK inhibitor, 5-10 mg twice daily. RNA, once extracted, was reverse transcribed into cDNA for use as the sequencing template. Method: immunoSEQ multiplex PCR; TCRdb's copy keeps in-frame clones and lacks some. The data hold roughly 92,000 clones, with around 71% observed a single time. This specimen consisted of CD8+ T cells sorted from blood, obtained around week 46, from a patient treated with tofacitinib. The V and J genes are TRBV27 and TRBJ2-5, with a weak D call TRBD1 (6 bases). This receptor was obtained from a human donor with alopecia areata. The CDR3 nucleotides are TGTGCCAGCAGCCTAGGGGGTGTTCAGACCCAGTACTTC. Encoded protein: CASSLGGVQTQYF.